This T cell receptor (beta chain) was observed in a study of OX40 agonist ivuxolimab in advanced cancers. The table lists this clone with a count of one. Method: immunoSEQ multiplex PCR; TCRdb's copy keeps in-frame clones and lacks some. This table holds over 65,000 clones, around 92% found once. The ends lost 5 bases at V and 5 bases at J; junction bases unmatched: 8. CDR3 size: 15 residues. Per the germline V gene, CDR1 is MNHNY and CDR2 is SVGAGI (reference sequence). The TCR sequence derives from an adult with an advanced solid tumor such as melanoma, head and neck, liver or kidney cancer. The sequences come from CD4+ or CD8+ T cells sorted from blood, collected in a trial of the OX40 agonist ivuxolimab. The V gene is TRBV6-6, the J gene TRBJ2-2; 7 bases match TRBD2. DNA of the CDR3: TGTGCCAGCAGTCCTACTAGCGTAGGGACCGGGGAGCTGTTTTTT. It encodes CASSPTSVGTGELFF.